This T cell receptor (beta chain) was retrieved from a study of blood T cell repertoires in COVID-19. V was clipped by 0 bases and J by 4 bases, with 4 bases between them. The CDR3 covers 14 residues. The germline CDR1 and CDR2 sequences are MGHRA and YSYEKL. In this sample, this clone turned up a few times. Method: immunoSEQ multiplex PCR; TCRdb's copy keeps in-frame clones and lacks some. The data contain 65,000 to 95,000 clones, 70% to 90% of them singletons. Sequenced: peripheral blood. The V gene is TRBV4-1, the J gene TRBJ1-6; D is unresolved. This TCR came from a man aged 45-65 years with active COVID-19. The CDR3 DNA is TGCGCCAGCAGCCAAGAGCAGTATAATTCACCCCTCCACTTT. Protein: CASSQEQYNSPLHF.